This entry concerns a single T cell receptor (beta chain). In the original processing: For nucleated cells, counts were estimated from reference gene primer amplification. Sequenced by immunoSEQ multiplex PCR; TCRdb stores in-frame clones only, minus some. V, J and clone size were drawn from that table, and D and trimming were deduced from the DNA. The table records hundreds of thousands of clones, around nine tenths of them present only once. This sample was taken from a study of blood T cell repertoires in COVID-19. Study in general: Sites in the United States, Italy and Spain provided acute and convalescent COVID-19 samples.

Trimming took off 1 base at V and 8 bases at J, with 14 bases between the two ends. CDR1 is SEHNR, CDR2 FQNEAQ, per germline (reference sequence). The CDR3 contains 14 residues. What was sequenced was peripheral blood. The sequence was collected from a man younger than 30 with COVID-19, enrolled during active disease. The chain combines TRBV7-9 with TRBJ1-2, with D unresolved. DNA of the CDR3: TGTGCCAGCAGCTTAGACGGTCAGGCGTACGGCTACACCTTC. Amino acids: CASSLDGQAYGYTF. The complete variable domain, with remaining parts taken from reference TRBV7-9 and TRBJ1-2, reads DTGVSQNPRHKITKRGQNVTFRCDPISEHNRLYWYRQTLGQGPEFLTYFQNEAQLEKSRLLSDRFSAERPKGSFSTLEIQRTEQGDSAMYLCASSLDGQAYGYTFGSGTRLTVV.